The 14 T cell receptor beta chains below come from one sample, sequenced in a study of OX40 agonist ivuxolimab in advanced cancers. TCRdb keeps only in-frame clones here, not all; method: immunoSEQ multiplex PCR. Here the sample spans about 40,000 clones, 65% to 90% being singletons. Sequences were derived from CD4+ or CD8+ T cells sorted from blood, sampled in a trial of the OX40 agonist ivuxolimab. These receptors all stem from an adult with an advanced solid tumor such as melanoma, head and neck, liver or kidney cancer.

The chain uses TRBV6-1 and TRBJ1-5; the D gene is possibly TRBD1 (6 bases). Trimming cost V 8 bases and J 0 bases, with 14 bases left between them. Germline CDR1 and CDR2: MNHNS and SASEGT. The CDR3 length is 15 residues. The CDR3 sequence is CASSMTGNSNQPQHF. DNA for the CDR3: TGTGCCAGCTCCATGACAGGCAATAGCAATCAGCCCCAGCATTTT.

The chain is built from TRBV10-3 and TRBJ1-1, with unresolved D. This CDR3 is 20 amino acids long. The germline V gene has CDR1 ENHRY and CDR2 SYGVKD. V was trimmed by 2 bases and J by 0 bases, leaving 25 bases between them. The CDR3 loop reads CAISERKGGVKYGMNTEAFF. The DNA of the CDR3 is TGTGCCATCAGTGAGCGTAAAGGCGGGGTCAAGTATGGCATGAACACTGAAGCTTTCTTT.

The chain uses TRBV29-1 and TRBJ2-3; 14 bases align to TRBD2. The CDR3 loop spans 17 amino acids. V shed 5 bases and J 5 bases; nucleotides not matched to a gene: 12. The germline gives CDR1 SQVTM, CDR2 ANQGSEA. CDR3 sequence reads: CSVIPLTSGRAGDTQYF. DNA for the CDR3: TGCAGCGTTATCCCCTTGACTAGCGGGAGGGCTGGAGATACGCAGTATTTT.

This clone was observed once. The chain combines TRBV10-3 with TRBJ2-3, with D perhaps matching TRBD1 (6 bases). There are 11 residues in the CDR3. Germline V lookup: CDR1 ENHRY, CDR2 SYGVKD. The V and J ends lost 7 bases and 7 bases respectively, with 9 bases between them. The CDR3 coding sequence is TGTGCCATCACACAGGGCCATACGCAGTATTTT. Amino acid sequence: CAITQGHTQYF.

As regards this clone: The junction departs from the called germline gene at one end, perhaps through a read error. Other DNA sequences from this sample encode an identical CDR3 as well. The chain is built from TRBV6-4 and TRBJ1-4; maybe TRBD1 (6 bases). The germline V gene has CDR1 MRHNA and CDR2 SNTAGT. CDR3 length equals 14 residues. This chain's CDR3 is CASSRTELNEKLFF. The CDR3, as DNA: TGTGCCAGCAGCAGGACAGAACTTAATGAAAAATTGTTTTTT.

The count of this clone is one. The gene calls are TRBV7-6 and TRBJ2-4; 11 bases are shared with TRBD1. Germline assignment: CDR1 SGHVS and CDR2 FNYEAQ. J lost 8 bases, V lost 7 bases, and 7 bases had no gene match. The CDR3 is 14 amino acids. The CDR3 loop is CASTGQGATDIQYF. In DNA form, the CDR3 reads TGTGCCAGCACCGGACAGGGGGCTACAGACATTCAGTACTTC.

This clone was recorded only once. The chain employs TRBV29-1 and TRBJ2-7; tentatively, D is TRBD2 (6 bases). The CDR3 is 14 amino acids. Trimming stripped 4 bases from V and 3 bases from J, with 16 bases between. Per germline, CDR1 SQVTM and CDR2 ANQGSEA. CDR3 region: CSVAEGGLYYEQYF. The CDR3 bases are TGCAGCGTTGCGGAGGGCGGACTTTACTACGAGCAGTACTTC.

This chain links TRBV18 with TRBJ2-5; perhaps D is TRBD1 or TRBD2 (5 bases each). Germline CDR1 reads KGHSH; CDR2 reads LQKENI. This CDR3 region has 15 residues. Trimming left V 0 bases short and J 7 bases short, with 15 bases between. The DNA for the CDR3 is TGTGCCAGCTCACCACCGGGACCCAAGACCGGGACCCAGTACTTC. Its protein product is CASSPPGPKTGTQYF.

The table lists this clone with a count of one. J is TRBJ2-1 and V is TRBV30, with 8 nucleotides matching TRBD2. From germline, CDR1 is GTSNPN and CDR2 SVGIG (reference sequence). V dropped 0 bases and J dropped 8; count of bases not matched to a gene: 9. This CDR3 comprises 15 residues. This CDR3 reads CAWSVAAGALDEQFF. DNA of the CDR3: TGTGCCTGGAGTGTCGCAGCGGGAGCCTTAGATGAGCAGTTCTTC.

The genes are TRBV6-1 and TRBJ1-5, with D perhaps TRBD1 (6 bases). V lost 2 bases and J lost 2, with 10 bases in between. The CDR3 is 15 amino acids. CDR1 is MNHNS, CDR2 SASEGT, per germline. This CDR3 is CASSELQGGNQPQHF. The CDR3 nucleotides read TGTGCCAGCAGTGAATTACAGGGAGGCAATCAGCCCCAGCATTTT.

The chain joins TRBV9 to TRBJ2-7; D call uncertain. The germline V gene has CDR1 SGDLS and CDR2 YYNGEE. CDR3 size: 14 residues. V lost 4 bases, J lost 0 bases, and 11 bases lay in between. CDR3 residues: CASSLSTSSYEQYF. CDR3 nucleotides: TGTGCCAGCAGCCTATCAACAAGCTCCTACGAGCAGTACTTC.

The genes are TRBV27 and TRBJ1-1, with TRBD1 matching over 7 bases. Germline V CDR1 and CDR2: MNHEY, SMNVEV (reference sequence). V lost 6 bases, J lost 0 bases, and 13 bases stayed unmatched. The CDR3 has 17 residues. The CDR3 bases are TGTGCCAGCAGCCAACGGGGACAGCTACCTATGAACACTGAAGCTTTCTTT. It is translated as CASSQRGQLPMNTEAFF.

The J gene is TRBJ1-2, the V gene TRBV5-6; weak D call: TRBD1 (5 bases). This CDR3 has 15 residues. The V end lost 2 bases, the J end lost 3 bases, and 14 bases lay between the germline ends. Per germline, CDR1 SGHDT and CDR2 YYEEEE. The DNA for the CDR3 is TGTGCCAGCAGCTTCGTCCCCGGGACGGACTATGGCTACACCTTC. It specifies CASSFVPGTDYGYTF.

This clone was counted only a few times. This rearrangement joins TRBV4-1 to TRBJ2-7; 10 bases map to TRBD1. The trim removed 0 bases at V and 5 bases at J, leaving 7 bases unmatched. CDR1 and CDR2 (germline): MGHRA, YSYEKL. This CDR3 has 16 amino acids. CDR3: CASSQDLRTGGNEQYF. Written as DNA, the CDR3 is TGCGCCAGCAGCCAAGATCTAAGGACAGGGGGAAACGAGCAGTACTTC.